This entry concerns a single T cell receptor (beta chain). This sample is drawn from a study of Ad26.COV2.S vaccination and SARS-CoV-2 variants. In germline, CDR1 is MGHRA, CDR2 YSYEKL. V lost 0 bases to trimming and J lost 2 bases, with 7 bases between them. CDR3 length equals 14 residues. Produced via immunoSEQ multiplex PCR; TCRdb's table is partial and in-frame only. This sample has about 280,000 clones; roughly 86% occur once, and the top ten carry around 3%. The treatment denotes: about 20 received Ad26.COV2.S at low or high dose, single or two shots; 5 received placebo; per-sample allocation not given. Day 63 after the first injection of vaccine or placebo was the sampling time.

The sequence was obtained from a person between 18 and 60 years old who received the Ad26.COV2.S COVID-19 vaccine or a placebo. The sequenced sample was peripheral blood, obtained in a trial of Ad26.COV2.S vaccine versus placebo. The chain joins TRBV4-1 to TRBJ2-5, with no clear D. The CDR3 is CASSQEWSQETQYF. The CDR3 DNA reads as TGCGCCAGCAGCCAAGAATGGTCGCAAGAGACCCAGTACTTC.